Sequencing of this T cell receptor (beta chain) was carried out in a study of regulatory T cells in long-lasting Graves disease. In the study overall: Patients with persistent Graves' disease had over 5 years of antithyroid drugs and persistent TSH receptor antibodies.

Study results and caveats: Patients whose Graves' disease persisted exhibited lower TCR diversity than those newly diagnosed. Persistent disease preferred TRBV28, TRBJ1-2 and TRBJ2-5.

Concerning this clonotype itself: What it recognizes is unknown. Being one base from a much bigger clone, this may be a read error.

With iRepertoire HTBI primers and Arm-PCR of CDR3 regions, TCR beta libraries were built. TCRdb redid the calling of the multiplex PCR reads with MiXCR, one entry per CDR3 protein. The profile shows about 420,000 distinct CDR3 sequences, roughly a quarter of them singletons. CDR3 length equals 14 residues. CDR1 and CDR2 from the germline V gene are MNHEY and SMNVEV (reference sequence). Time point indicated: persistent/refractory GD, antithyroid drugs over 5 years with positive TRAb. Extracted RNA from PBMCs served as the source of the TCR library. EDTA tubes were used for drawing approximately 8.4 milliliters of peripheral blood.

This clonotype was obtained from a female donor with Graves disease. Source: peripheral blood mononuclear cells (PBMCs), taken when the disease was refractory, from a patient treated with antithyroid drugs. The chain has TRBV27 and TRBJ1-4, with no clear D. CDR3 DNA: TGTGCCAGCAGGGTCGCGAGGACTAGTGAAAAACTGTTTTTT. Translated, it gives CASRVARTSEKLFF.